This T cell receptor beta chain was identified in a study of blood T cell repertoires in COVID-19. Whole-study context: COVID-19 samples from acute and convalescent phases originated in the United States, Italy and Spain. T cells, B-cell-depleted T cells, or PBMCs provided the cDNA or gDNA that served as material.

CDR3 size: 16 residues. Germline V gives CDR1 MDHEN, CDR2 SYDVKM. The ends were cut back, 6 bases at V and 4 bases at J, with 16 bases in the middle. Per the original methods: Amplification of reference gene primers was used by the study to estimate nucleated cell counts. Repertoires were generated with immunoSEQ multiplex PCR, while TCRdb's copy carries only in-frame clones and drops some. V, J and clone size reflect that table, while D and trimming were determined from the DNA. The sample yields 95,000 to 100,000 clones, roughly 80% seen once. The material sequenced was peripheral blood. The chain joins TRBV28 to TRBJ2-6; D is possibly TRBD2 (6 bases). The receptor's source is a woman over 75 with acute or convalescent COVID-19. CDR3 residues: CASSAPGDLGANVLTF. The CDR3 nucleotides read TGTGCCAGCAGCGCGCCGGGGGACCTCGGGGCCAACGTCCTGACTTTC.